This T cell receptor (beta chain) was captured in a study of control samples from healthy donors and cancer patients (dated by TCRdb to the early 2020s). The CDR3 sequence holds 15 residues, the cysteine and phenylalanine included. The only DNA kept is the CDR3, 45 bases in frame from the first base. V drops 3 bases and J drops 5 bases, leaving 14 bases in between. The germline V gene specifies KGHSH as CDR1 and LQKENI as CDR2. The method behind the library was the immunoSEQ multiplex PCR assay. The immuneACCESS repertoire file appears here via TCRdb, limited to in-frame rearrangements. These files lack a portion of the clones; in checked studies, under half of the deficit traces to unresolved V genes, and the cause of the others is not known. For this sample there are roughly 80,000 clones; nearly 90% appear just once. Around 5.4% of the sample lies in the top ten. Points on this clone: It has no known antigen specificity. Base qualities are not recorded, but no much larger clone differs from it by a single base.

The V and J segments used are TRBV18 and TRBJ2-1; there is no confident call for the D gene. The sequence derives from a man in his fifties in good health. The sequenced material came from blood. The nucleotide sequence reads as follows: TGTGCCAGCTCACCTGAACAGAGACTCAACAATGAGCAGTTCTTC. The encoded protein is CASSPEQRLNNEQFF.